These 15 T cell receptor beta chains were sequenced from one sample in a study of cytomegalovirus exposure and HLA in healthy donors. Use of 60 Vbeta and 13 Jbeta primers characterized the PCR. The data were produced by immunoSEQ multiplex PCR, yet TCRdb's version contains in-frame clones alone and is incomplete. The table shows 170,000 or so clones, with around four fifths occurring only once. Sequences were obtained from PBMCs. These receptors were obtained from a woman aged 45-59 years in good health and CMV-seropositive.

As for this clone: Additional DNA sequences in this sample encode the identical CDR3. The chain is built from TRBV18 and TRBJ1-5; maybe TRBD1 (5 bases). The V and J ends lost 2 bases and 6 bases respectively, with 14 bases between them. This CDR3 region has 15 residues. The germline gives CDR1 KGHSH, CDR2 LQKENI. The CDR3 DNA reads as TGTGCCAGCTCACCAATTGGGGGGTCAGGTCAGCCCCAGCATTTT. Its translation is CASSPIGGSGQPQHF. Filled out from reference TRBV18 and TRBJ1-5, the complete variable domain reads NAGVMQNPRHLVRRRGQEARLRCSPMKGHSHVYWYRQLPEEGLKFMVYLQKENIIDESGMPKERFSAEFPKEGPSILRIQQVVRGDSAAYFCASSPIGGSGQPQHFGDGTRLSIL.

This clone occurred once. The chain couples TRBV5-1 to TRBJ2-1, with D perhaps matching TRBD1 (5 bases). CDR3 length: 16 residues. In germline, CDR1 is SGHRS, CDR2 YFSETQ. Trimming cost V 0 bases and J 0 bases, with 10 bases left between them. CDR3 nucleotide sequence: TGCGCCAGCAGCTTGGGAGACAGAATCTCCTACAATGAGCAGTTCTTC. This sequence encodes CASSLGDRISYNEQFF. The whole variable domain, filled in from reference TRBV5-1 and TRBJ2-1, reads KAGVTQTPRYLIKTRGQQVTLSCSPISGHRSVSWYQQTPGQGLQFLFEYFSETQRNKGNFPGRFSGRQFSNSRSEMNVSTLELGDSALYLCASSLGDRISYNEQFFGPGTRLTVL.

The chain is built from TRBV9 and TRBJ1-1; 11 bases are shared with TRBD1. V lost 2 bases to trimming and J lost 0 bases; unmatched junction nucleotides: 3. The CDR3 totals 16 residues. Germline lookup yields CDR1 SGDLS and CDR2 YYNGEE. The CDR3 spells CASSVGQGAMNTEAFF. DNA for the CDR3: TGTGCCAGCAGCGTTGGACAGGGGGCAATGAACACTGAAGCTTTCTTT.

The chain recombines TRBV7-8 with TRBJ1-3; no reliable D call. This CDR3 has 13 residues. The V gene lost 5 bases and the J gene lost 9 bases, with 14 bases spanning the gap. Germline CDR1 SGHVS, CDR2 FQNEAQ. CDR3 nucleotide sequence: TGTGCCAGCAGCCTAATAGAGGAGGGCACCATATATTTT. Its translation is CASSLIEEGTIYF.

The chain carries TRBV7-3 and TRBJ1-5, with 9 bases lining up with TRBD1. The length of the CDR3 is 15 residues. Germline CDR1 and CDR2: SGHTA and FQGTGA. The trim removed 0 bases at V and 4 bases at J, leaving 1 base unmatched. The CDR3: CASSLTGTGNQPQHF. CDR3 in DNA: TGTGCCAGCAGCTTAACGGGGACAGGGAATCAGCCCCAGCATTTT.

The V and J genes are TRBV12-5 and TRBJ1-1; D is unclear. Trimming took 1 base from V and 0 from J, leaving 3 bases between them. There are 13 residues in the CDR3. Per the germline V gene, CDR1 is LGHNT and CDR2 is FRNRAP. As DNA, the CDR3 is TGTGCTAGTGGTTTGGGAGTGAACACTGAAGCTTTCTTT. It yields the protein CASGLGVNTEAFF.

V and J are TRBV6-5 and TRBJ2-4, with TRBD2 identical over 9 bases. J gave up 3 bases and V 6 bases, and 6 bases lay outside the gene matches. CDR1 is MNHEY, CDR2 SVGAGI, per germline. CDR3 length: 15 amino acids. The CDR3 DNA reads TGTGCCAGCAGGACCGGCGGGGGGGACAAAAACATTCAGTACTTC. This codes for CASRTGGGDKNIQYF.

V usage is TRBV29-1 and J usage is TRBJ2-7; 7 bases agree with TRBD1. The J segment lost 2 bases and the V segment lost 2 bases, leaving 3 bases of the junction unmatched. Germline V gene sequence: CDR1 SQVTM, CDR2 ANQGSEA. The CDR3 covers 13 residues. As DNA, the CDR3 is TGCAGCGTTGAAAACAGGGGAACCTACGAGCAGTACTTC. Its protein product is CSVENRGTYEQYF.

This clone has just one count. The chain carries TRBV2 and TRBJ2-7; maybe TRBD2 (5 bases). The CDR3 runs to 14 residues. The ends were cut back, 7 bases at V and 0 bases at J, with 13 bases in the middle. The germline V gene encodes CDR1 SNHLY and CDR2 FYNNEI. CDR3 amino acids: CASNPSRTSYEQYF. The CDR3 DNA reads TGTGCCAGCAACCCTAGCCGGACCTCCTACGAGCAGTACTTC.

V gene TRBV11-1 combines with J gene TRBJ1-2, with TRBD1 as a possible D gene (5 bases). V lost 3 bases and J lost 6, with 11 bases in between. CDR1 and CDR2 (germline): SGHAT, FQDESV (reference sequence). The CDR3 consists of 13 residues. The CDR3 region has the DNA TGTGCCAGCAGCTTGGGGTCGGGGGATGGCTACACCTTC. As protein: CASSLGSGDGYTF.

The chain is built from TRBV6-6 and TRBJ2-3; 7 bases map to TRBD1. Trimming at V came to 4 bases and at J to 1 base, leaving 8 bases not matched to a gene. CDR3 size: 16 residues. Germline-derived CDR1 and CDR2 are MNHNY and SVGAGI (reference sequence). The CDR3 reads CASSSRQGRRTDTQYF. CDR3 coding DNA: TGTGCCAGCAGTTCCAGACAGGGTCGACGCACAGATACGCAGTATTTT.

V usage is TRBV5-1 and J usage is TRBJ1-2; 8 positions match TRBD1. Germline CDR1 SGHRS, CDR2 YFSETQ. The CDR3 runs 14 residues. The ends lost 2 bases at V and 8 bases at J; junction bases unmatched: 8. In nucleotides, the CDR3 is TGCGCCAGCAGCTTCGGACAGGGAGGACAGGGCTACACCTTC. Residues: CASSFGQGGQGYTF.

V gene TRBV5-1 combines with J gene TRBJ2-1; 8 positions match TRBD1. This CDR3 is built from 15 residues. Per the germline V gene, CDR1 is SGHRS and CDR2 is YFSETQ. The trim removed 5 bases at V and 4 bases at J, leaving 8 bases unmatched. The DNA of the CDR3 is TGCGCCAGCAGGCGACTCCAGGGGGCTTACAATGAGCAGTTCTTC. Translating gives CASRRLQGAYNEQFF. The variable domain in full, completed from reference TRBV5-1 and TRBJ2-1, reads KAGVTQTPRYLIKTRGQQVTLSCSPISGHRSVSWYQQTPGQGLQFLFEYFSETQRNKGNFPGRFSGRQFSNSRSEMNVSTLELGDSALYLCASRRLQGAYNEQFFGPGTRLTVL.

J is TRBJ2-7 and V is TRBV19; D perhaps matches TRBD1 (6 bases). V was pared by 5 bases and J by 5 bases, with 10 bases between. The CDR3 has 12 residues. The V gene's germline CDR1 is LNHDA and CDR2 SQIVND (reference sequence). In DNA form, the CDR3 reads TGTGCCAGTAGTCAACAGGGCCACGAGCAGTACTTC. Translating gives CASSQQGHEQYF. The variable domain in full, with the rest retrieved from reference TRBV19 and TRBJ2-7, is DGGITQSPKYLFRKEGQNVTLSCEQNLNHDAMYWYRQDPGQGLRLIYYSQIVNDFQKGDIAEGYSVSREKKESFPLTVTSAQKNPTAFYLCASSQQGHEQYFGPGTRLTVT.

The chain employs TRBV7-9 and TRBJ2-6; 7 bases agree with TRBD1. CDR1 and CDR2 from the germline V gene are SEHNR and FQNEAQ (reference sequence). The V segment lost 5 bases and the J segment 0 bases; nucleotides outside the gene matches: 7. This CDR3 is 17 amino acids long. The CDR3 reads CASSIRDSPSGANVLTF. CDR3 DNA: TGTGCCAGCAGCATCCGGGACAGCCCCTCTGGGGCCAACGTCCTGACTTTC.